The 26 T cell receptor beta chains listed next were all sequenced from one sample in a study of CD8 T cells in ankylosing spondylitis. The study, taken as a whole, reports: Seemingly distinctive of ankylosing spondylitis blood was a TCR beta motif formed by eight highly homologous variants.

These receptors have no identified antigens. One entry per CDR3 protein results from TCRdb running MiXCR on the 5' RACE reads. The repertoire holds approximately 440,000 distinct CDR3 sequences, with 17% as singletons. Sequenced: blood, either unsorted or a sorted T cell fraction (not recorded which). The receptors here all came from a male donor with ankylosing spondylitis.

This clonotype was seen a handful of times. The rearrangement uses TRBV7-2 and TRBJ2-6; the D is unclear. Trimming removed 8 bases from V and 0 bases from J, with 5 bases in between. The CDR3 consists of 13 residues. Germline V CDR1 and CDR2: SGHTA, FQGNSA. The CDR3 DNA is TGTGCCAGCTGCCTCTCTGGGGCCAACGTCCTGACTTTC. This encodes CASCLSGANVLTF.

This clonotype was observed at least ten times. V usage is TRBV12-3 or TRBV12-4 and J usage is TRBJ1-1; D might be TRBD1 (5 bases). Between the trimmed V and J ends, which lost 3 bases and 1 base, there was a span of 12 bases. The CDR3 length is 15 residues. The DNA for the CDR3 is TGTGCCAGCAGTTTCTCGACCGGGACGAACACTGAAGCTTTCTTT. Translation: CASSFSTGTNTEAFF.

V usage is TRBV12-3 or TRBV12-4 and J usage is TRBJ1-2, with a possible D match to TRBD1 (5 bases). This CDR3 contains 15 residues. Trimming stripped 7 bases from V and 4 bases from J, with 19 bases between. The CDR3 coding sequence is TGTGCCAGCACCCGCATGGGGGTTTATAGCTATGGCTACACCTTC. Its translation is CASTRMGVYSYGYTF.

The rearrangement links TRBV30 to TRBJ1-3; tentatively, D is TRBD1 (5 bases). The CDR3 is 13 residues long. V lost 4 bases and J lost 8, with 15 bases in between. Looked up from germline, CDR1 is GTSNPN and CDR2 is SVGIG (reference sequence). The CDR3 here is CAWNYRSGDTIYF. CDR3 bases: TGTGCCTGGAATTACAGGTCGGGAGACACCATATATTTT.

This rearrangement joins TRBV12-3 or TRBV12-4 to TRBJ2-5, with 9 bases aligning to TRBD2. V shed 4 bases, J shed 5 bases, and the junction held 17 bases outside the gene matches. CDR3 length equals 18 residues. The CDR3 protein is CASSSMSFGSGRRETQYF. CDR3 in DNA: TGTGCCAGCAGTTCCATGAGTTTCGGCAGCGGGAGGCGCGAGACCCAGTACTTC.

This chain links TRBV20-1 with TRBJ2-1, with TRBD2 matching 15 bases. The V and J ends lost 3 bases and 10 bases, in that order; junction bases with no gene match: 7. Germline V lookup: CDR1 DFQATT, CDR2 SNEGSKA (reference sequence). The CDR3 covers 15 residues. The CDR3 DNA is TGCAGTGCTAGGCAGGGACTAGCGGGGGGTAGGGAGCAGTTCTTC. The encoded protein is CSARQGLAGGREQFF.

This clonotype showed up just a few times. The V call is TRBV11-2, the J call TRBJ2-1, with D hard to call. Germline V gene sequence: CDR1 SGHAT, CDR2 FQNNGV. The CDR3 is made up of 13 amino acids. Trimming shortened V by 5 bases and J by 6 bases, and 11 bases separated the two germline ends. The DNA of the CDR3 is TGTGCCAGCAGCCTTCCTCCTCCCAATGAGCAGTTCTTC. It encodes CASSLPPPNEQFF.

The chain is built from TRBV19 and TRBJ2-5, with 8 bases that match TRBD2. J lost 5 bases, V lost 6 bases, and 8 bases had no gene match. Germline V gene sequence: CDR1 LNHDA, CDR2 SQIVND (reference sequence). This CDR3 has 14 amino acids. CDR3: CASSYGGARETQYF. In nucleotides, the CDR3 is TGTGCCAGTAGCTACGGGGGGGCGCGGGAGACCCAGTACTTC.

The V call is TRBV24-1, the J call TRBJ1-1, with 9 positions matching TRBD1. V gave up 7 bases and J gave up 0 bases; unmatched junction bases: 2. Germline V gene data show CDR1 as KGHDR and CDR2 as SFDVKD. The CDR3 is 14 amino acids. CDR3 residues: CATRGTGMNTEAFF. The CDR3 DNA follows: TGTGCCACCAGGGGGACAGGGATGAACACTGAAGCTTTCTTT.

This clonotype was seen at least ten times. The V and J genes are TRBV12-3 or TRBV12-4 and TRBJ2-4; a weak D match, TRBD1 (5 bases). The CDR3 length is 15 residues. The V and J ends lost 1 base and 1 base respectively, with 8 bases between them. The CDR3 coding sequence is TGTGCCAGCAGTTTAGGGGGCGCGGCCAAAAACATTCAGTACTTC. Its protein product is CASSLGGAAKNIQYF.

This clonotype has a count of ten or more. The gene calls are TRBV12-3 or TRBV12-4 and TRBJ2-7; 11 positions match TRBD2. V was pared by 8 bases and J by 6 bases, with 18 bases of the junction left unmatched. The CDR3 length is 17 residues. In DNA form, the CDR3 reads TGTGCCAGCCCGACACCTCCGGGACTAGCGGTCCCCTTCGAGCAGTACTTC. It codes for CASPTPPGLAVPFEQYF.

The chain joins TRBV28 to TRBJ2-7, with D unresolved. The germline V gene encodes CDR1 MDHEN and CDR2 SYDVKM. This CDR3 contains 13 residues. Trimming left V 4 bases short and J 1 base short, with 8 bases between. The CDR3 loop is CASSSPASYEQYF. The CDR3 coding sequence is TGTGCCAGCAGTTCTCCGGCTTCCTACGAGCAGTACTTC.

The V call is TRBV30, the J call TRBJ2-7; 7 positions agree with TRBD2. Germline V gives CDR1 GTSNPN, CDR2 SVGIG (reference sequence). Germline trimming cut 0 bases from V and 2 bases from J; bases unmatched to any gene: 7. The CDR3 covers 15 residues. CDR3 DNA sequence: TGTGCCTGGAGTGTTAAGGCTAGCGGAGCCTACGAGCAGTACTTC. This encodes CAWSVKASGAYEQYF.

This clonotype has more than one count but fewer than ten. The chain recombines TRBV29-1 with TRBJ2-3; D gene ambiguous. V lost 7 bases and J lost 3, with 11 bases in between. Germline loops: CDR1 SQVTM, CDR2 ANQGSEA. The CDR3 consists of 12 residues. The CDR3 DNA sequence: TGCAGCGCTCAGACGCGGACAGATACGCAGTATTTT. As protein: CSAQTRTDTQYF.

This clonotype was counted only a few times. This sequence joins TRBV12-3 or TRBV12-4 and TRBJ2-2, with D perhaps TRBD2 (6 bases). The CDR3 has 14 residues. V lost 0 bases, J lost 8 bases, and 10 bases lay in between. DNA of the CDR3: TGTGCCAGCAGTTTAGCGGGAGGTGGTGGGGAGCTGTTTTTT. Its protein is CASSLAGGGGELFF.

The chain is built from TRBV18 and TRBJ2-6; D not certain. Per germline, CDR1 KGHSH and CDR2 LQKENI. The length of the CDR3 is 17 residues. The V gene lost 0 bases and the J gene lost 0 bases, with 9 bases spanning the gap. The CDR3 protein is CASSPPVGSSGANVLTF. The CDR3 coding sequence is TGTGCCAGCTCACCACCGGTCGGATCCTCTGGGGCCAACGTCCTGACTTTC. Drawing the rest from reference TRBV18 and TRBJ2-6, the complete variable domain is NAGVMQNPRHLVRRRGQEARLRCSPMKGHSHVYWYRQLPEEGLKFMVYLQKENIIDESGMPKERFSAEFPKEGPSILRIQQVVRGDSAAYFCASSPPVGSSGANVLTFGAGSRLTVL.

This chain uses TRBV20-1 with TRBJ2-1, with 7 bases matching TRBD2. CDR1 is DFQATT and CDR2 is SNEGSKA in the germline V gene (reference sequence). After removal of 4 bases from V and 3 bases from J, the junction contained 9 bases not matched to a gene. This CDR3 is 15 amino acids long. The CDR3 nucleotides are TGCAGTGCTACAGGGCTAGCGGATTTCTACAATGAGCAGTTCTTC. This codes for CSATGLADFYNEQFF.

This chain links TRBV27 with TRBJ1-2; a possible D gene is TRBD1 (6 bases). Trimming left V 6 bases short and J 7 bases short, with 21 bases between. The CDR3 consists of 15 residues. CDR1 MNHEY and CDR2 SMNVEV come from the germline V gene (reference sequence). The CDR3 loop is CASSLRGNRAGGYTF. In nucleotides, the CDR3 is TGTGCCAGCAGCCTTAGGGGGAACAGGGCTGGTGGCTACACCTTC.

This clonotype was counted only a few times. V gene TRBV7-2 combines with J gene TRBJ2-3, with 7 bases fitting TRBD2. Trimming removed 5 bases from V and 6 bases from J; junction bases left unmatched: 17. CDR1 is SGHTA and CDR2 is FQGNSA in the germline V gene. This CDR3 is 17 amino acids long. This chain's CDR3 is CASSQTGRASGKDTQYF. CDR3 DNA sequence: TGTGCCAGCAGCCAAACGGGGAGAGCTAGCGGAAAGGATACGCAGTATTTT.

The rearrangement links TRBV5-1 to TRBJ2-1, with 9 bases that match TRBD1. In germline, CDR1 is SGHRS, CDR2 YFSETQ. This CDR3 has 16 amino acids. The V segment lost 4 bases and the J segment 6 bases; nucleotides outside the gene matches: 11. As DNA, the CDR3 is TGCGCCAGCAGCGAATCCACCGGGACAGGGCTCAATGAGCAGTTCTTC. Its translation is CASSESTGTGLNEQFF. The full variable domain, rest sourced from reference TRBV5-1 and TRBJ2-1, is KAGVTQTPRYLIKTRGQQVTLSCSPISGHRSVSWYQQTPGQGLQFLFEYFSETQRNKGNFPGRFSGRQFSNSRSEMNVSTLELGDSALYLCASSESTGTGLNEQFFGPGTRLTVL.

In its sample, this clonotype was seen a few times. The chain joins TRBV5-1 to TRBJ2-2; D is uncertain. CDR3 length: 15 residues. Germline V CDR1 and CDR2: SGHRS, YFSETQ. Trimming shortened V by 5 bases and J by 0 bases, and 11 bases separated the two germline ends. CDR3 loop: CASSYDGTNTGELFF. For the CDR3, the DNA is TGCGCCAGCAGTTACGACGGTACGAACACCGGGGAGCTGTTTTTT.

Turning to this clonotype: At one end the junction does not follow the germline gene, possibly because of a read error. This chain uses TRBV2 with TRBJ1-5; 8 positions match TRBD1. The CDR3 loop spans 15 amino acids. Germline CDR1 is SNHLY and CDR2 is FYNNEI. The DNA of the CDR3 is TGTGCCAGCGGTGACAGGGGCTTTGGCAATCAGCCCCAGCATTTT. Its protein is CASGDRGFGNQPQHF. The variable domain in full, with the rest retrieved from reference TRBV2 and TRBJ1-5, is EPEVTQTPSHQVTQMGQEVILRCVPISNHLYFYWYRQILGQKVEFLVSFYNNEISEKSEIFDDQFSVERPDGSNFTLKIRSTKLEDSAMYFCASGDRGFGNQPQHFGDGTRLSIL.

A few counts support this clonotype. The chain employs TRBV29-1 and TRBJ2-1, with D maybe TRBD2 (6 bases). Per the germline V gene, CDR1 is SQVTM and CDR2 is ANQGSEA. Trimming took 4 bases from V and 10 from J, leaving 11 bases between them. This CDR3 has 11 amino acids. CDR3 protein: CSVVSSVEQFF. CDR3 nucleotide sequence: TGCAGCGTTGTGTCTAGCGTAGAGCAGTTCTTC.

This clonotype appeared a few times. The chain employs TRBV29-1 and TRBJ2-1, with D maybe TRBD1 (6 bases). The ends were cut back, 7 bases at V and 6 bases at J, with 16 bases in the middle. Germline V gene lookup returns CDR1 SQVTM and CDR2 ANQGSEA. The CDR3 contains 13 residues. CDR3 sequence: CSALGAGRNEQFF. CDR3 coding DNA: TGCAGCGCCCTGGGGGCGGGCCGCAATGAGCAGTTCTTC.

This clonotype has at least ten counts. The chain is built from TRBV7-2 and TRBJ1-5, with TRBD1 as a possible D gene (5 bases). There are 14 residues in the CDR3. Trimming took off 5 bases at V and 3 bases at J, with 11 bases between the two ends. Germline V gene lookup returns CDR1 SGHTA and CDR2 FQGNSA. The CDR3 nucleotides are TGTGCCAGCAGCCCCGGAGGGGCCAATCAGCCCCAGCATTTT. Protein sequence: CASSPGGANQPQHF.

This clonotype was counted between two and nine times. This chain joins TRBV7-9 and TRBJ2-2; a weak D match, TRBD2 (7 bases). CDR3 length: 16 amino acids. The V and J ends lost 3 bases and 3 bases respectively, with 14 bases between them. The germline V gene encodes CDR1 SEHNR and CDR2 FQNEAQ (reference sequence). The CDR3 loop is CASSFLQGGYTGELFF. In DNA form, the CDR3 reads TGTGCCAGCAGCTTCTTACAGGGAGGGTACACCGGGGAGCTGTTTTTT.